This entry describes one T cell receptor beta chain. Each CDR3 protein is one row after TCRdb ran MiXCR on the RT-PCR reads. The table lists hundreds of thousands of distinct CDR3 sequences, 13% to 15% of them singletons. Germline CDR1 is ENHRY and CDR2 is SYGVKD. This CDR3 region has 15 residues. V lost 2 bases, J lost 2 bases, and 2 bases stayed unmatched. The sequencing sample was made of memory CD4+ T cells from blood. This TCR was sampled from a female donor in good health, serving as a healthy control. The V gene is TRBV10-3, the J gene TRBJ1-4; 7 bases match TRBD1. CDR3 in amino acids: CAISEVRGTNEKLFF. CDR3 nucleotides: TGTGCCATCAGTGAGGTCAGGGGGACTAATGAAAAACTGTTTTTT.